Given below is one TCR beta chain in context. Its antigen is still unknown. Per-base quality was not reported, and no clone a single base away is much larger than it. Peripheral blood CD8+ and CD4+ T cells from healthy donors, Susac syndrome patients and multiple sclerosis patients were profiled by high-throughput TCR beta sequencing. The Susac syndrome patients fulfilled recently defined diagnostic criteria for definite or probable disease. Bulk CD8+ and CD4+ T cells were purified magnetically by negative isolation, whereas CD8+ TEMRA cells were enriched by FACS. Blood was collected in EDTA tubes and processed within 24 hours, with PBMCs isolated through density gradient centrifugation. PBMCs intended for TCR sequencing were cryopreserved in liquid nitrogen and thawed later in a water bath at 37 degrees C. The sorted or isolated CD4+, CD8+ and CD8+ TEMRA cells had a purity of 90% or higher. Trimming removed 3 bases from V and 4 bases from J, leaving 21 bases between the germline ends. For CDR1 and CDR2, the germline V gene lists MGHRA and YSYEKL. The CDR3, from cysteine to phenylalanine, totals 17 residues. Only the CDR3 portion is preserved as DNA: 51 bases, with reading frame beginning at the first base.

RNA was extracted with the RNeasy kit and roughly 0.45 to 1 ug was reverse transcribed using random hexamers. The immunoSEQ multiplex PCR assay, covering 54 Vbeta and 13 Jbeta segments, was used to amplify TCR beta CDR3 regions. Bias from PCR amplification was corrected by using a synthetic template baseline for primer optimization and for computational correction. On the study's bioinformatics: Reads were annotated to V, D and J genes according to IMGT and were analyzed with immunoSEQ Analyzer, with only productive sequences retained. To calculate clonality, Shannon entropy was normalized by log2 of the number of productive unique sequences and then subtracted from one. For each patient and control, public and private clones were evaluated among the 100 most prevalent clones. Susac-specific clones were defined as absent from healthy and MS cohorts, 1052 published viral clones and other ImmuneACCESS disease sequences. TCRdb reran the public reads through fastp at Q25 and MiXCR, keeping productive beta chains. For every CDR3 protein sequence, its rows merge into one entry that carries the most common genes and DNA. For this entry, the V and J calls and clone size follow TCRdb and not the study's own pipeline. Within this sample are about 150,000 distinct CDR3 sequences, with 95% of them counted one time only. The ten largest clones represent 0.16% of the sample.

This entry is derived from a study of CD8 T cells in Susac syndrome (dated 2019 in TCRdb). General notes on the study: Of the Susac syndrome patients who were sequenced, fewer than 10 were in clinical remission while more than five had clinically active disease. At blood withdrawal, Susac syndrome patients were therapy-naive, treated with corticosteroids (with IVIg additionally given to some), or treated with IVIg alone. The study used repertoire sequencing to test whether antigen drove CD8+ T cell activation and differentiation in Susac syndrome. The paper as a whole reports these results and caveats: The CD4+ T cell repertoire of patients with Susac syndrome showed no detectable clonal expansion. The TCR sequencing and HLA analysis was acknowledged to have included a relatively small number of individuals.

The clonotype was recovered from a human donor with Susac syndrome. The source material was CD4+ T cells from PBMCs. The V gene is TRBV4-1 and the J gene is TRBJ1-1; too little of a D gene remains to name it. CDR3 loop: CASSHGRQASLGTEAFF. In nucleotides, the sequence is TGCGCCAGCAGCCATGGGAGGCAGGCCAGCCTTGGCACTGAAGCTTTCTTT.